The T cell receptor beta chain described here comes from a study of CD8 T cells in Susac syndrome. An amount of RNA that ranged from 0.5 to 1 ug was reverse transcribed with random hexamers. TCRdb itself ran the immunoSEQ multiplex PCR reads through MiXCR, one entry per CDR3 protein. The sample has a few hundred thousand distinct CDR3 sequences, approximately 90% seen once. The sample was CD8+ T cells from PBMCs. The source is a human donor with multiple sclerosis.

CDR3 residues: CASSLRTALKETQYF. The CDR3 bases are TGTGCCAGCAGTTTAAGAACAGCGTTAAAAGAGACCCAGTACTTC. The chain has TRBV28 and TRBJ2-5; D is ambiguous. This CDR3 is built from 15 residues. The V end lost 2 bases, the J end lost 3 bases, and 13 bases lay between the germline ends. CDR1 is MDHEN, CDR2 SYDVKM, per germline. Supplemented by reference TRBV28 and TRBJ2-5, the full variable domain reads DVKVTQSSRYLVKRTGEKVFLECVQDMDHENMFWYRQDPGLGLRLIYFSYDVKMKEKGDIPEGYSVSREKKERFSLILESASTNQTSMYLCASSLRTALKETQYFGPGTRLLVL.